This T cell receptor beta chain was observed in a study of blood T cell repertoires in COVID-19 (TCRdb year 2020). Context from the whole study: Samples from collaborators originated in the United States, Italy and Spain and spanned both the acute and convalescent phases of COVID-19. Where available, HLA class I and class II types were obtained from metadata supplied by the sample provider rather than from assay-based typing. The prospective study material was composed of cDNA or gDNA derived from T cells, B-cell-depleted T cells, or PBMCs. Deeply sampled blood TCRbeta repertoires from subjects exposed to, actively infected with, or recovered from COVID-19 were included in the dataset. The samples were drawn from the first 160 participants of the ongoing ImmuneRACE study and from 1,254 subjects provided by 6 global collaborators. The repertoires were released in a freely available public database intended as a resource for research on the immune response to SARS-CoV-2. Nearly every sample came with metadata listing a de-identified subject ID, COVID-19 status, age in years and sex. Study-level results and caveats: Clinical and demographic metadata were provided uncurated, with the amount varying by source and participant.

The collaborating institutions used their own protocols to collect whole blood in K2EDTA tubes. Collaborator samples were shipped for TCRbeta analysis as frozen whole blood, isolated PBMCs, or DNA extracted from either sample type. TCRbeta CDR3 regions were amplified from genomic DNA by means of the immunoSEQ Assay, a bias-controlled multiplex PCR. The original pipeline was this. The number of nucleated cells in each sample was estimated from the amplification of reference gene primers within the assay. To quantify the absolute abundance of each unique TCRbeta CDR3 rearrangement, sequence reads were collapsed and filtered. For each sample, productive Simpson clonality was calculated as the square root of Simpson's diversity index over productive rearrangements. Held by TCRdb, this immuneACCESS table contains in-frame sequences only and omits some clones. Under half of the omission traces to an unresolved V gene where checked; the cause of the rest is unknown. V and J calls and clone size come straight from that table; D and trimming were deduced from the DNA. In all, the sample holds approximately 260,000 clones, and 80% to 90% of those were seen once. The top ten constitute 9.5% to 12% of the sample.

Details on this clone: Its antigen is still unknown. Base quality data are lacking; no much larger clone is found one base away.

CDR1 and CDR2, per the germline V gene (reference sequence), are GTSNPN and SVGIG. The germline V and J ends show losses of 4 bases and 8 bases respectively, and no gene match explains 5 bases of the junction. The CDR3 spans 13 residues, from the cysteine through the phenylalanine. The read is trimmed to its CDR3 DNA, 39 bases read in frame from base 1. The sample was peripheral blood. The origin of this receptor is a woman between 65 and 79 years old with acute or convalescent COVID-19. The sequence joins TRBV30 to TRBJ1-4, with TRBD1 identical over 9 junction bases. The bases read TGTGCCTGGAACAGGGGGCGGTGGGAAAAACTGTTTTTT. Its protein product is CAWNRGRWEKLFF.